A single sample is the source of the 30 T cell receptor beta chains below, sequenced in a study of early T cells in non-severe SARS-CoV-2 infection. MiXCR, run by TCRdb on the 5' RACE reads, gives a single entry per CDR3 protein. The data show 45,000 to 55,000 distinct CDR3 sequences, with under 14% seen just once and roughly a tenth held by the top ten. Source material: whole blood. The source is an adult who was a healthcare worker with PCR-confirmed SARS-CoV-2 infection or an uninfected control (not recorded which).

The rearrangement uses TRBV20-1 and TRBJ2-3; D is unclear. The V end was cut by 6 bases, the J end by 1 base, with 14 bases between. CDR3 size: 14 residues. The V gene's germline CDR1 is DFQATT and CDR2 SNEGSKA (reference sequence). The CDR3, as DNA: TGCAGTGCGCTTAGCCCCCTCCGCACAGATACGCAGTATTTT. Translation gives CSALSPLRTDTQYF.

This clonotype was seen ten or more times. The chain recombines TRBV6-2 or TRBV6-3 with TRBJ1-2; TRBD1 agrees at 8 bases. Germline lookup yields CDR1 MNHEY and CDR2 SVGEGT. V lost 6 bases to trimming and J lost 3 bases; unmatched junction nucleotides: 6. This CDR3 region has 14 residues. Written as DNA, the CDR3 is TGTGCCAGCAGAGATACAGGGGGTTACTATGGCTACACCTTC. It translates to CASRDTGGYYGYTF.

This chain uses TRBV6-2 or TRBV6-3 with TRBJ2-7; D perhaps matches TRBD1 (6 bases). Germline lookup yields CDR1 MNHEY and CDR2 SVGEGT. V lost 6 bases, J lost 3 bases, and 18 bases lay in between. This CDR3 region has 15 residues. The CDR3 sequence: CASSLLPGHNYEQYF. CDR3 DNA sequence: TGTGCCAGCAGCCTACTCCCGGGACACAACTACGAGCAGTACTTC.

This clonotype has only a few counts. The rearrangement links TRBV3-1 to TRBJ1-4; D gene unclear. The CDR3 is 14 residues long. Germline V gene lookup returns CDR1 LGHDT and CDR2 YNNKEL (reference sequence). The V end lost 3 bases, the J end lost 5 bases, and 10 bases lay between the germline ends. The CDR3, as DNA: TGTGCCAGCAGCCACGCCACCCCCAATGAAAAACTGTTTTTT. Its translation is CASSHATPNEKLFF.

This clonotype was detected a few times. The J gene is TRBJ2-3, the V gene TRBV27; D is possibly TRBD1 (6 bases). The CDR3 extends over 17 amino acids. The germline gives CDR1 MNHEY, CDR2 SMNVEV (reference sequence). Trimming removed 4 bases at V and 0 bases at J, with 17 bases between. In DNA, the CDR3 is TGTGCCAGCAGTTCAACAGGGATGGCTTTTAGCACAGATACGCAGTATTTT. It specifies CASSSTGMAFSTDTQYF.

This clonotype was picked up a small number of times. This rearrangement joins TRBV28 to TRBJ1-1; D remains ambiguous. The V gene's germline CDR1 is MDHEN and CDR2 SYDVKM. V was shortened by 7 bases and J by 0 bases, with 6 bases between the two germline ends. This CDR3 has 12 residues. CDR3 sequence reads: CASNRMNTEAFF. The DNA for the CDR3 is TGTGCCAGCAACCGCATGAACACTGAAGCTTTCTTT.

This clonotype was observed a few times. This chain connects TRBV19 to TRBJ2-3; perhaps TRBD1 as D (5 bases). Trimming took 5 bases from V and 2 from J, leaving 14 bases between them. Germline loops: CDR1 LNHDA, CDR2 SQIVND (reference sequence). The CDR3 length is 15 residues. CDR3 amino acids: CASSSWGESTDTQYF. The CDR3 DNA sequence: TGTGCCAGTAGTTCCTGGGGCGAATCCACAGATACGCAGTATTTT.

This chain connects TRBV6-1 to TRBJ2-3, with D unclear. V was cut by 6 bases and J by 3 bases, with 13 bases left in between. Germline values: CDR1 MNHNS, CDR2 SASEGT. The CDR3 has 14 amino acids. CDR3 DNA sequence: TGTGCCAGCAGCCTCAGACCAGGAACAGATACGCAGTATTTT. Its translation: CASSLRPGTDTQYF.

This clonotype was seen a few times. The chain couples TRBV10-3 to TRBJ2-1; D may match TRBD1 or TRBD2 (6 bases each). CDR1 ENHRY and CDR2 SYGVKD come from the germline V gene. The CDR3 runs to 15 residues. Trimming removed 2 bases at V and 9 bases at J, with 17 bases between. The CDR3 DNA is TGTGCCATCAGTGAGCCCTTACCTGGGGGGCCTGAGCAGTTCTTC. This translates into CAISEPLPGGPEQFF.

The J gene is TRBJ2-5, the V gene TRBV25-1; D might be TRBD2 (6 bases). With 4 bases removed from V and 0 bases from J, the gap between germline ends came to 12 bases. Germline V gene sequence: CDR1 MGHDK, CDR2 SYGVNS. The CDR3 contains 15 residues. CDR3 sequence (DNA): TGTGCCAGCAGTGTTAACCGGGACTACCAAGAGACCCAGTACTTC. Amino acid sequence: CASSVNRDYQETQYF.

This clonotype was counted at least ten times. V gene TRBV5-6 combines with J gene TRBJ2-5; maybe TRBD1 (5 bases). Trimming removed 2 bases at V and 4 bases at J, with 15 bases between. This CDR3 spans 15 amino acids. From germline, CDR1 is SGHDT and CDR2 YYEEEE. CDR3 sequence reads: CASSLTRAGRETQYF. The CDR3 bases are TGTGCCAGCAGCTTAACCAGGGCTGGGCGAGAGACCCAGTACTTC.

The table lists this clonotype with a few counts. The V call is TRBV6-5, the J call TRBJ1-5; D ambiguous. The V end was cut by 2 bases, the J end by 0 bases, with 8 bases between. The CDR3 spans 15 residues. Germline V lookup: CDR1 MNHEY, CDR2 SVGAGI. CDR3 sequence reads: CASSYRLSSNQPQHF. The CDR3 DNA sequence: TGTGCCAGCAGTTACCGGCTGAGTAGCAATCAGCCCCAGCATTTT.

Many counts were recorded for this clonotype. This sequence joins TRBV7-3 and TRBJ2-2; tentatively, D is TRBD2 (5 bases). Germline CDR1 SGHTA, CDR2 FQGTGA. The CDR3 length is 14 residues. The V end lost 3 bases, the J end lost 6 bases, and 11 bases lay between the germline ends. CDR3 sequence (DNA): TGTGCCAGCAGCTTCACAGCGGATCCCGGGGAGCTGTTTTTT. This codes for CASSFTADPGELFF.

There are a few counts of this clonotype. The gene calls are TRBV5-5 and TRBJ1-3, with D hard to call. The CDR3 runs 15 residues. V gave up 7 bases and J gave up 0 bases, with 14 bases separating them. CDR1 is SGHKS and CDR2 is YYEKEE in the germline V gene (reference sequence). The CDR3 DNA reads as TGTGCCAGCCTCAAAGAGGTTGGCTCTGGAAACACCATATATTTT. This gives the protein CASLKEVGSGNTIYF.

The chain uses TRBV5-1 and TRBJ2-7, with unresolved D. V was trimmed by 1 base and J by 0 bases, leaving 11 bases between them. This CDR3 region has 15 residues. Per germline, CDR1 SGHRS and CDR2 YFSETQ. The CDR3 reads CASSLQASRSYEQYF. CDR3 DNA: TGCGCCAGCAGCTTGCAGGCGTCTCGCTCCTACGAGCAGTACTTC.

This clonotype was recorded many times. The chain combines TRBV7-6 with TRBJ1-4, with 8 positions matching TRBD1. CDR1 is SGHVS and CDR2 is FNYEAQ in the germline V gene. The CDR3 is 19 residues long. The V segment lost 2 bases and the J segment 1 base; nucleotides outside the gene matches: 12. The CDR3 DNA is TGTGCCAGCAGCTTACAAGCAGGGGGCCCGAGGGGAACTAATGAAAAACTGTTTTTT. Residues: CASSLQAGGPRGTNEKLFF.

This clonotype occurred a few times. The chain is built from TRBV20-1 and TRBJ2-7; 7 bases map to TRBD2. The germline gives CDR1 DFQATT, CDR2 SNEGSKA (reference sequence). This CDR3 has 15 amino acids. V lost 5 bases and J lost 5; bases outside the gene matches: 15. The CDR3 DNA follows: TGCAGTGCTTCACTCTCGGGGGAGGGCCTAAACGAGCAGTACTTC. As protein: CSASLSGEGLNEQYF.

This chain uses TRBV7-9 with TRBJ1-6; no clear D. With 3 bases removed from V and 7 bases from J, the gap between germline ends came to 4 bases. Germline CDR1 is SEHNR and CDR2 is FQNEAQ (reference sequence). CDR3 length: 12 residues. Here the CDR3 DNA reads TGTGCCAGCAGCTTCGAGAATTCACCCCTCCACTTT. It codes for CASSFENSPLHF.

This clonotype was recorded at least ten times. The V gene is TRBV6-4, the J gene TRBJ2-2; no firm D call. This CDR3 is 13 amino acids long. V was clipped by 0 bases and J by 6 bases, with 5 bases between them. Germline values: CDR1 MRHNA, CDR2 SNTAGT. CDR3 nucleotide sequence: TGTGCCAGCAGTGACTCGAAGGCCGGGGAGCTGTTTTTT. Translated, it gives CASSDSKAGELFF.

The chain combines TRBV29-1 with TRBJ2-3, with TRBD2 matching over 10 bases. Germline V gives CDR1 SQVTM, CDR2 ANQGSEA. Germline trimming cut 4 bases from V and 6 bases from J; bases unmatched to any gene: 10. This CDR3 spans 15 amino acids. The CDR3, as DNA: TGCAGCGTTGCGCTCCTAGCGGGAGCAGGGGATACGCAGTATTTT. Its protein is CSVALLAGAGDTQYF.

This clonotype has more than one count but fewer than ten. The chain employs TRBV12-3 or TRBV12-4 and TRBJ1-4, with D unresolved. Trimming shortened V by 8 bases and J by 0 bases, and 4 bases separated the two germline ends. CDR3 length: 12 residues. CDR3 coding DNA: TGTGCCAGCGGGGCAACTAATGAAAAACTGTTTTTT. Translated: CASGATNEKLFF.

The chain has TRBV4-2 and TRBJ2-7; TRBD1 aligns across 8 bases. CDR1 is LGHNA and CDR2 is YNFKEQ in the germline V gene. The CDR3 is 16 residues long. Germline trimming cut 1 base from V and 5 bases from J; bases unmatched to any gene: 10. In DNA form, the CDR3 reads TGTGCCAGCAGCCAAGCAATCGGACAGGGTGTCCACGAGCAGTACTTC. Encoded protein: CASSQAIGQGVHEQYF.

The gene calls are TRBV6-2 or TRBV6-3 and TRBJ2-7; D ambiguous. The ends were cut back, 2 bases at V and 6 bases at J, with 11 bases in the middle. The CDR3 runs to 13 residues. The germline V gene encodes CDR1 MNHEY and CDR2 SVGEGT. The CDR3 region is CASSYRWQSEQYF. The CDR3 DNA reads as TGTGCCAGCAGTTACCGTTGGCAGAGCGAGCAGTACTTC.

The chain carries TRBV6-5 and TRBJ1-2; D not certain. The V gene lost 6 bases and the J gene lost 4 bases, with 9 bases spanning the gap. The CDR3 sequence is 12 residues long. Germline lookup yields CDR1 MNHEY and CDR2 SVGAGI. CDR3 sequence reads: CASRSSAYGYTF. DNA of the CDR3: TGTGCCAGCAGATCTTCCGCCTATGGCTACACCTTC.

V gene TRBV4-2 combines with J gene TRBJ2-3; TRBD2 aligns across 12 bases. This CDR3 contains 16 residues. Per the germline V gene, CDR1 is LGHNA and CDR2 is YNFKEQ. The V segment lost 4 bases and the J segment 0 bases; nucleotides outside the gene matches: 2. CDR3 in amino acids: CASSRGTSGSTDTQYF. CDR3 DNA: TGTGCCAGCAGCCGAGGGACTAGCGGGAGCACAGATACGCAGTATTTT.

This clonotype has a handful of counts. The chain joins TRBV2 to TRBJ2-3; no clear D gene. V was shortened by 4 bases and J by 2 bases, with 10 bases between the two germline ends. The CDR3 is made up of 14 amino acids. The V gene's germline CDR1 is SNHLY and CDR2 FYNNEI. CDR3 nucleotides: TGTGCCAGCAGTGCTAGTATCGACACAGATACGCAGTATTTT. Protein sequence: CASSASIDTDTQYF.

This sequence joins TRBV7-9 and TRBJ2-5, with no clear D. CDR1 and CDR2 from the germline V gene are SEHNR and FQNEAQ (reference sequence). Between the trimmed V and J ends, which lost 5 bases and 2 bases, there was a span of 18 bases. This CDR3 is built from 16 residues. CDR3 residues: CASSAFPGSKQETQYF. CDR3 coding DNA: TGTGCCAGCAGCGCCTTCCCGGGCAGCAAGCAAGAGACCCAGTACTTC.

The sample holds a few counts of this clonotype. V is TRBV20-1 and J is TRBJ1-1; 7 nucleotides align to TRBD1. The CDR3 has 14 residues. Germline V gene data show CDR1 as DFQATT and CDR2 as SNEGSKA (reference sequence). V was pared by 0 bases and J by 4 bases, with 5 bases of the junction left unmatched. CDR3 coding DNA: TGCAGTGCTAGAGATGGTGCAGGGGGCACTGAAGCTTTCTTT. Translated: CSARDGAGGTEAFF.

This clonotype was observed a few times. The rearrangement links TRBV20-1 to TRBJ2-1; no clear D gene. Trimming pared 5 bases from V and 0 bases from J, leaving 8 bases between. The CDR3 spans 13 residues. Looked up from germline, CDR1 is DFQATT and CDR2 is SNEGSKA (reference sequence). CDR3 sequence reads: CSAYESSYNEQFF. CDR3 bases: TGCAGTGCTTATGAGAGCTCCTACAATGAGCAGTTCTTC.

This clonotype was observed at least ten times. The J gene is TRBJ2-2, the V gene TRBV25-1; no definite D call. This CDR3 has 14 residues. Germline V gives CDR1 MGHDK, CDR2 SYGVNS. Trimming took off 7 bases at V and 0 bases at J, with 9 bases between the two ends. CDR3 DNA: TGTGCCAGCAAGGGCGAGACGAACACCGGGGAGCTGTTTTTT. Its translation: CASKGETNTGELFF.